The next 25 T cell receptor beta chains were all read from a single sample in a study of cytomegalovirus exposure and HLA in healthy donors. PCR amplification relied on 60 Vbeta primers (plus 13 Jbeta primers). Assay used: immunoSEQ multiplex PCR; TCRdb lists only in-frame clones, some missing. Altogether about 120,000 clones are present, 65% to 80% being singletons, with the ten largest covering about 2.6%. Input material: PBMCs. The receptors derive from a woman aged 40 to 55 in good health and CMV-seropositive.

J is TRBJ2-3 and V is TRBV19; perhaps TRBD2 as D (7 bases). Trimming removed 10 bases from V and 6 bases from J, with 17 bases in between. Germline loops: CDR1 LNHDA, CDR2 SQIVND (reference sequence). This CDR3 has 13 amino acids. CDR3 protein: CATRRGGGDTQYF. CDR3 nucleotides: TGTGCCACCAGACGGGGCGGGGGCGATACGCAGTATTTT.

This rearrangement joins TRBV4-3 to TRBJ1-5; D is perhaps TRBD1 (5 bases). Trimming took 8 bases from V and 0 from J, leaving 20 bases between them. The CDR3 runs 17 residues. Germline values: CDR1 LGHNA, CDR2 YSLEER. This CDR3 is CASGPPYRLNSNQPQHF. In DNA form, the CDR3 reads TGCGCCAGCGGCCCTCCTTACAGGTTGAATAGCAATCAGCCCCAGCATTTT.

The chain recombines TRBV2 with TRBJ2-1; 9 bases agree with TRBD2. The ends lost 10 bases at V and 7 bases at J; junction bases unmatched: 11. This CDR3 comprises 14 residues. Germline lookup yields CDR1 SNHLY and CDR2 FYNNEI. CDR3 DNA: TGTGCCATCGGCGGGAGGGCCCTATTAAATGAGCAGTTCTTC. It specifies CAIGGRALLNEQFF.

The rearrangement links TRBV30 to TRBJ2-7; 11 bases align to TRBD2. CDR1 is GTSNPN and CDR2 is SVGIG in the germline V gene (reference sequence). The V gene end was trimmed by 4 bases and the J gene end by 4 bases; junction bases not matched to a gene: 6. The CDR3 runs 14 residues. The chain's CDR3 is CAWTSGTSGYEQYF. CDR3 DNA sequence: TGTGCCTGGACCTCCGGGACTAGCGGTTACGAGCAGTACTTC.

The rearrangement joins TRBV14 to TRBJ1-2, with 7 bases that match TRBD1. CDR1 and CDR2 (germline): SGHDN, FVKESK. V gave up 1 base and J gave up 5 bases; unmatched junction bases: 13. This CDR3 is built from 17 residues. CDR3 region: CASSQGRDRNYFYGYTF. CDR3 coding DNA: TGTGCCAGCAGCCAAGGCCGGGACAGAAATTATTTTTATGGCTACACCTTC. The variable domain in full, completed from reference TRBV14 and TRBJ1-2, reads EAGVTQFPSHSVIEKGQTVTLRCDPISGHDNLYWYRRVMGKEIKFLLHFVKESKQDESGMPNNRFLAERTGGTYSTLKVQPAELEDSGVYFCASSQGRDRNYFYGYTFGSGTRLTVV.

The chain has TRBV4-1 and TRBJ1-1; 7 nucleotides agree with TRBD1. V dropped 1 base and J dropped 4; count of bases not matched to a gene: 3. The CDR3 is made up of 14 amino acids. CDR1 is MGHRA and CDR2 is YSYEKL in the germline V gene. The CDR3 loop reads CASSQADRVTEAFF. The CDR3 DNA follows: TGCGCCAGCAGCCAAGCAGACAGGGTCACTGAAGCTTTCTTT.

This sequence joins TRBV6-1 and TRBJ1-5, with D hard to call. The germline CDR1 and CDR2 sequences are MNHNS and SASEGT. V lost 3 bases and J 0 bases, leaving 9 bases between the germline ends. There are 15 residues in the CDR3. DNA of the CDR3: TGTGCCAGCAGTGATAACCGGGGTAGCAATCAGCCCCAGCATTTT. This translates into CASSDNRGSNQPQHF.

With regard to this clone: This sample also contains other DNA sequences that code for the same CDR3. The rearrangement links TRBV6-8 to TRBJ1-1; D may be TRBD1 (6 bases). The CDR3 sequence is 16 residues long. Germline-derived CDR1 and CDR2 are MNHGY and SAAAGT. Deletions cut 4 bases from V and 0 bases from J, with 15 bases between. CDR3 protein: CASSLRRGGLNTEAFF. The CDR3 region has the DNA TGTGCCAGCAGTTTACGGAGGGGGGGATTGAACACTGAAGCTTTCTTT.

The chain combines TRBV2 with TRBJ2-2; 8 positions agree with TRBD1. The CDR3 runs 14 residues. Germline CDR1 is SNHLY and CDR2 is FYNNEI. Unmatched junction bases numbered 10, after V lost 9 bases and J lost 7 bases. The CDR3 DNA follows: TGTGCCAGTGGGCAGGGGGCAAGGGGCGGGGAGCTGTTTTTT. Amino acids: CASGQGARGGELFF.

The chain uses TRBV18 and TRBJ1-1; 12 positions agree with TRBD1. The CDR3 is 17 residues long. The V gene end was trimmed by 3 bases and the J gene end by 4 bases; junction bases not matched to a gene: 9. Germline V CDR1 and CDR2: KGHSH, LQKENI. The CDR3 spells CASSPSSGTGGITEAFF. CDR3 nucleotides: TGTGCCAGCTCACCGTCGTCCGGGACAGGGGGCATCACTGAAGCTTTCTTT.

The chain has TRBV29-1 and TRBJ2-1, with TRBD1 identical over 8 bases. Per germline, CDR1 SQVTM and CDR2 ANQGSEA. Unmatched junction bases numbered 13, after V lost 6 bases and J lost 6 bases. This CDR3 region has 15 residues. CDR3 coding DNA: TGCAGCGTCAGCGGTCACAGGGGGTTCTCCAATGAGCAGTTCTTC. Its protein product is CSVSGHRGFSNEQFF.

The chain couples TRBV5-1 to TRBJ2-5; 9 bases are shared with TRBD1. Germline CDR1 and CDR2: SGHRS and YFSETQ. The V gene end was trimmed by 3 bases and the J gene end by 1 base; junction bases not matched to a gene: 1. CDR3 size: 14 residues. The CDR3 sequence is CASSWGQGQETQYF. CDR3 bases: TGCGCCAGCAGCTGGGGACAGGGCCAAGAGACCCAGTACTTC.

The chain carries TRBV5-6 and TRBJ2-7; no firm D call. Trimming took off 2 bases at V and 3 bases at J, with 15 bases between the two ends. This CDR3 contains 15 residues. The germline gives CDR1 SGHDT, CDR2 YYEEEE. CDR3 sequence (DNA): TGTGCCAGCAGCTTTTCTCCAAAGTACGGCTACGAGCAGTACTTC. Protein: CASSFSPKYGYEQYF.

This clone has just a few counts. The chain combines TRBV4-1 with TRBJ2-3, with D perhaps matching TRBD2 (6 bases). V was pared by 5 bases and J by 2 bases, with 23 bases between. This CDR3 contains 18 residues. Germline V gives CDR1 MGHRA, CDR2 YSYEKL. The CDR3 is CASSTQRPGLTLTDTQYF. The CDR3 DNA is TGCGCCAGCAGCACCCAACGGCCGGGACTTACACTCACAGATACGCAGTATTTT.

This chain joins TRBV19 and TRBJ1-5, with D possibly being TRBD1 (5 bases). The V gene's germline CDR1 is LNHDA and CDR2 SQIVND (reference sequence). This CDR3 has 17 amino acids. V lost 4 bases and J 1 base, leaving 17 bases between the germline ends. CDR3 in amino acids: CASSKVRGGGSNQPQHF. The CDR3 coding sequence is TGTGCCAGTAGTAAAGTCCGGGGGGGTGGGAGCAATCAGCCCCAGCATTTT.

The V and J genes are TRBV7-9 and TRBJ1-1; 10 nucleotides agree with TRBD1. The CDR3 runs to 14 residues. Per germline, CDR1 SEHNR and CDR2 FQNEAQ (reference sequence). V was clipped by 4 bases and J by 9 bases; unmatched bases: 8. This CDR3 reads CASSSDRGRMKAFF. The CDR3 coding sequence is TGTGCCAGCAGCTCAGACAGGGGGCGGATGAAAGCTTTCTTT.

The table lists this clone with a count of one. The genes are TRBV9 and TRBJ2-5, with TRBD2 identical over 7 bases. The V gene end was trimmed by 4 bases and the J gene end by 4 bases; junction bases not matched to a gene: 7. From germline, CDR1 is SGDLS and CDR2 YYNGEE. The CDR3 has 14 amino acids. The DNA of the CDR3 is TGTGCCAGCAGCCAACAGCCGGGAGGAGAGACCCAGTACTTC. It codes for CASSQQPGGETQYF. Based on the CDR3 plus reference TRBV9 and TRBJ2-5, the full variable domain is DSGVTQTPKHLITATGQRVTLRCSPRSGDLSVYWYQQSLDQGLQFLIQYYNGEERAKGNILERFSAQQFPDLHSELNLSSLELGDSALYFCASSQQPGGETQYFGPGTRLLVL.

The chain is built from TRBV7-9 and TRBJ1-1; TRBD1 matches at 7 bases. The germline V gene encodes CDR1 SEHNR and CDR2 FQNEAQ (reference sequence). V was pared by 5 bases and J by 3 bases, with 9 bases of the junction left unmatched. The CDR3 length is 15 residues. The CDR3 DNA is TGTGCCAGCAGCCAGAAGGACAGGCCTTACACTGAAGCTTTCTTT. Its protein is CASSQKDRPYTEAFF.

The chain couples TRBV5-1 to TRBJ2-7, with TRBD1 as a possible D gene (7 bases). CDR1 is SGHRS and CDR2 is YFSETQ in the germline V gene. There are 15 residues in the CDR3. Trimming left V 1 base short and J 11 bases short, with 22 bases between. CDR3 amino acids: CASSLYGTALTGEYF. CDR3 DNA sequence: TGCGCCAGCAGCTTGTACGGGACAGCTCTTACGGGGGAGTACTTC.

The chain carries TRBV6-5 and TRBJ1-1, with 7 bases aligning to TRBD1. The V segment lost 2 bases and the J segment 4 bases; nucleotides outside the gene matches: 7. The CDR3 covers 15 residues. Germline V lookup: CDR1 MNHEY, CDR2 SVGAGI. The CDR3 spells CASSYNAGGITEAFF. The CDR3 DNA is TGTGCCAGCAGTTACAACGCAGGGGGTATCACTGAAGCTTTCTTT.

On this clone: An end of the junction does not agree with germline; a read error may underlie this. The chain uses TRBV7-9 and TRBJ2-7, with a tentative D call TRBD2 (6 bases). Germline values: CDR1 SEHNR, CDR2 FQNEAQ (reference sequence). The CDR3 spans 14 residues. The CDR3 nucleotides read TGTGCCAGCATCCGTGCTTCGGGGGTGGGGACCCCGAACTTC. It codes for CASIRASGVGTPNF.

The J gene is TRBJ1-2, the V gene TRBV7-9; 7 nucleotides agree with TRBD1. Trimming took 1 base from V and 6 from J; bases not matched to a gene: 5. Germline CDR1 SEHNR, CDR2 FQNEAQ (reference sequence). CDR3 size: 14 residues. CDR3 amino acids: CASSLGGQRNGYTF. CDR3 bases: TGTGCCAGCAGCTTAGGGGGACAGAGAAATGGCTACACCTTC.

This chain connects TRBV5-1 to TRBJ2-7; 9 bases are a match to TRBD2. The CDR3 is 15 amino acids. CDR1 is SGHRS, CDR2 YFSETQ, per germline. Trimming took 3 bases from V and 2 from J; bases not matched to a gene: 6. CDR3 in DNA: TGCGCCAGCAGCTCAAGCGGGAGGCCGCCCTACGAGCAGTACTTC. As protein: CASSSSGRPPYEQYF.

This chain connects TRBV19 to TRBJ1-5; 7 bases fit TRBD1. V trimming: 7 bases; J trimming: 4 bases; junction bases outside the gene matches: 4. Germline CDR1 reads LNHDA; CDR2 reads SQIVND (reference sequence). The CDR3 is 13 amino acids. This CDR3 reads CASKGQTNQPQHF. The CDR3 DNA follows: TGTGCCAGTAAGGGACAGACGAATCAGCCCCAGCATTTT.

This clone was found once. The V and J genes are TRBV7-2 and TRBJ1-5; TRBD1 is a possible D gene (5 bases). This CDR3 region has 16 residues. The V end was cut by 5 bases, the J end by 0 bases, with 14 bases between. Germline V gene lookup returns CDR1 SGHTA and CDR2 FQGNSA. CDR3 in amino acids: CASSSWGRASNQPQHF. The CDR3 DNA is TGTGCCAGCAGCAGTTGGGGGAGGGCTAGCAATCAGCCCCAGCATTTT.